Listed here are 6 T cell receptor beta chains from one sample, sequenced in a study of blood T cell repertoires in COVID-19. Sequencing used immunoSEQ multiplex PCR; TCRdb keeps in-frame clones, though not all of them. The table lists 70,000 to 90,000 clones, around 87% of them singletons. Material for sequencing was peripheral blood. The receptors come from an older man with active or convalescent COVID-19.

The genes are TRBV11-2 and TRBJ2-3, with TRBD2 identical over 7 bases. Germline assignment: CDR1 SGHAT and CDR2 FQNNGV. This CDR3 spans 16 amino acids. J was trimmed by 3 bases and V by 5 bases; bases with no gene match: 11. The CDR3 nucleotides read TGTGCCAGCAGCGTAACGGGGGGTCTTGGAACAGATACGCAGTATTTT. Protein sequence: CASSVTGGLGTDTQYF. Combining the CDR3 with reference TRBV11-2 and TRBJ2-3 gives the whole variable domain EAGVAQSPRYKIIEKRQSVAFWCNPISGHATLYWYQQILGQGPKLLIQFQNNGVVDDSQLPKDRFSAERLKGVDSTLKIQPAKLEDSAVYLCASSVTGGLGTDTQYFGPGTRLTVL.

A single count supports this clone. The chain links TRBV29-1 to TRBJ1-2; D may be TRBD1 (6 bases). Germline V CDR1 and CDR2: SQVTM, ANQGSEA. The V end lost 6 bases, the J end lost 0 bases, and 11 bases lay between the germline ends. This CDR3 is 13 amino acids long. This CDR3 reads CSVGQIANYGYTF. CDR3 coding DNA: TGCAGCGTGGGACAAATAGCTAACTATGGCTACACCTTC.

The chain recombines TRBV18 with TRBJ2-4; 9 bases are a match to TRBD1. With 2 bases clipped from V and 1 base from J, the junction kept 3 bases outside the gene matches. CDR1 and CDR2 (germline): KGHSH, LQKENI. This CDR3 comprises 16 residues. The CDR3 protein is CASSPGTGRAKNIQYF. The CDR3 nucleotides are TGTGCCAGCTCACCAGGGACAGGGCGCGCCAAAAACATTCAGTACTTC.

The rearrangement uses TRBV2 and TRBJ2-5; tentative D call: TRBD1 (7 bases). Germline CDR1 and CDR2: SNHLY and FYNNEI. Trimming removed 1 base from V and 2 bases from J, with 20 bases in between. There are 18 residues in the CDR3. CDR3 DNA sequence: TGTGCCAGCAGTGAAGGACAGGGCGCACGTAGCGGACAAGAGACCCAGTACTTC. Translated: CASSEGQGARSGQETQYF.

The rearrangement joins TRBV3-1 (or the pseudogene TRBV3-2) to TRBJ1-6, with 8 nucleotides matching TRBD1. The germline V gene has CDR1 LGHDT and CDR2 YNNKEL (reference sequence). The CDR3 is 17 residues long. V shed 2 bases and J 7 bases; nucleotides not matched to a gene: 10. In DNA, the CDR3 is TGTGCCAGCAGCCAAAGGACAGGGCGAGCCAGGAATTCACCCCTCCACTTT. Protein sequence: CASSQRTGRARNSPLHF.

V usage is TRBV19 and J usage is TRBJ1-2; D gene ambiguous. Per the germline V gene, CDR1 is LNHDA and CDR2 is SQIVND (reference sequence). The V and J ends lost 4 bases and 4 bases respectively, with 7 bases between them. CDR3 length: 12 residues. The CDR3 bases are TGTGCCAGTAGTAAGTCAGTCTATGGCTACACCTTC. It specifies CASSKSVYGYTF.